Presented here are 22 T cell receptor beta chains from one specimen sequenced in a study of control samples from healthy donors and cancer patients. Assay used: immunoSEQ multiplex PCR; TCRdb lists only in-frame clones, some missing. The sample holds around 140,000 clones, around 90% seen once. The sequencing sample was made of blood. The receptors come from a man between 18 and 35 years old in good health.

The V gene is TRBV7-3, the J gene TRBJ1-6, with 8 bases aligning to TRBD1. The germline V gene has CDR1 SGHTA and CDR2 FQGTGA. This CDR3 is 16 amino acids long. V lost 10 bases and J lost 7; bases outside the gene matches: 15. CDR3 protein: CAKSRGRGLRNSPLHF. CDR3 nucleotides: TGTGCCAAATCGAGGGGCAGGGGGCTTCGGAATTCACCCCTCCACTTT.

Comment on this clone: The junction shows a germline mismatch at one end, possibly a read error. The chain couples TRBV28 to TRBJ2-5; 7 nucleotides agree with TRBD2. Germline CDR1 and CDR2: MDHEN and SYDVKM. This CDR3 is built from 15 residues. CDR3 sequence (DNA): TGTGCCAGCAGTTTAGTTGCTAGCGGAAAAGAGGCCCAGTACTTC. This gives the protein CASSLVASGKEAQYF. Together with reference TRBV28 and TRBJ2-5, the CDR3 gives the full variable domain: DVKVTQSSRYLVKRTGEKVFLECVQDMDHENMFWYRQDPGLGLRLIYFSYDVKMKEKGDIPEGYSVSREKKERFSLILESASTNQTSMYLCASSLVASGKEAQYFGPGTRLLVL.

The rearrangement joins TRBV13 to TRBJ2-7; a weak D match, TRBD2 (5 bases). The CDR3 loop spans 15 amino acids. Germline V lookup: CDR1 PRHDT, CDR2 FYEKMQ (reference sequence). V lost 5 bases to trimming and J lost 6 bases, with 20 bases between them. The CDR3 coding sequence is TGTGCCAGCAGCGAGATCGGGGAAATCGCTGGCGAGCAGTACTTC. As protein: CASSEIGEIAGEQYF.

This chain connects TRBV7-9 to TRBJ1-2, with a tentative D call TRBD1 (6 bases). Germline lookup yields CDR1 SEHNR and CDR2 FQNEAQ (reference sequence). Trimming stripped 5 bases from V and 0 bases from J, with 7 bases between. The CDR3 runs to 13 residues. CDR3 residues: CASSPGANYGYTF. The CDR3 coding sequence is TGTGCCAGCAGCCCAGGGGCTAACTATGGCTACACCTTC.

The rearrangement links TRBV7-2 to TRBJ1-2; D is possibly TRBD1 (5 bases). V lost 1 base and J 7 bases, leaving 10 bases between the germline ends. Per germline, CDR1 SGHTA and CDR2 FQGNSA. CDR3 length: 13 residues. CDR3 residues: CASSLGRDAGYTF. Written as DNA, the CDR3 is TGTGCCAGCAGCTTAGGGAGGGACGCTGGCTACACCTTC.

This clone was counted a single time. This chain uses TRBV13 with TRBJ2-3; TRBD2 aligns across 11 bases. CDR1 is PRHDT and CDR2 is FYEKMQ in the germline V gene (reference sequence). V shed 5 bases and J 2 bases; nucleotides not matched to a gene: 9. The CDR3 extends over 17 amino acids. This CDR3 is CASSLILAGGITDTQYF. CDR3 sequence (DNA): TGTGCCAGCAGCCTAATCCTAGCGGGGGGCATCACAGATACGCAGTATTTT. The full variable domain, its missing parts supplied by reference TRBV13 and TRBJ2-3, is AAGVIQSPRHLIKEKRETATLKCYPIPRHDTVYWYQQGPGQDPQFLISFYEKMQSDKGSIPDRFSAQQFSDYHSELNMSSLELGDSALYFCASSLILAGGITDTQYFGPGTRLTVL.

The chain uses TRBV27 and TRBJ2-3; maybe TRBD1 (6 bases). CDR3 size: 14 residues. V lost 5 bases to trimming and J lost 5 bases, with 14 bases between them. Per germline, CDR1 MNHEY and CDR2 SMNVEV (reference sequence). In DNA form, the CDR3 reads TGTGCCAGCAGTAATCCCGGGACACTAGATACGCAGTATTTT. Amino acids: CASSNPGTLDTQYF.

In this sample, this clone turned up a few times. This chain connects TRBV12-3 or TRBV12-4 to TRBJ1-2; D remains unclear. V shed 3 bases and J shed 4 bases, with 9 bases lying between them. CDR3 size: 13 residues. CDR3 nucleotides: TGTGCCAGCAGTTTCGACCGTACCTATGGCTACACCTTC. Amino acid sequence: CASSFDRTYGYTF.

This chain links TRBV5-1 with TRBJ2-3, with D uncertain. The length of the CDR3 is 15 residues. Germline V CDR1 and CDR2: SGHRS, YFSETQ. The V gene lost 0 bases and the J gene lost 0 bases, with 8 bases spanning the gap. CDR3 loop: CASSLAGPSTDTQYF. CDR3 sequence (DNA): TGCGCCAGCAGCTTGGCGGGTCCCAGCACAGATACGCAGTATTTT.

This chain links TRBV19 with TRBJ2-1; D remains ambiguous. Germline assignment: CDR1 LNHDA and CDR2 SQIVND (reference sequence). This CDR3 comprises 15 residues. Trimming cost V 8 bases and J 5 bases, with 19 bases left between them. Written as DNA, the CDR3 is TGTGCCAGTGGCCGGTCGTCCGGGTCTCACAATGAGCAGTTCTTC. As protein: CASGRSSGSHNEQFF.

This clone showed up just once. J is TRBJ1-1 and V is TRBV19; a possible D gene is TRBD1 (5 bases). V gave up 0 bases and J gave up 4 bases, with 15 bases separating them. Germline loops: CDR1 LNHDA, CDR2 SQIVND (reference sequence). The CDR3 is 16 residues long. The CDR3 coding sequence is TGTGCCAGTAGTATAGATCTCAGGGCTCGGTTCACTGAAGCTTTCTTT. It encodes CASSIDLRARFTEAFF.

As regards this clone: Other DNA sequences from this sample encode an identical CDR3 as well. This sequence joins TRBV28 and TRBJ1-1; no clear D gene. V lost 3 bases, J lost 0 bases, and 8 bases lay in between. Germline CDR1 MDHEN, CDR2 SYDVKM. The CDR3 is 14 amino acids. CDR3: CASSFSGMNTEAFF. CDR3 in DNA: TGTGCCAGCAGTTTCTCAGGAATGAACACTGAAGCTTTCTTT.

The chain employs TRBV4-1 and TRBJ2-3; a weak D match, TRBD1 (6 bases). V was trimmed by 1 base and J by 2 bases, leaving 10 bases between them. The CDR3 is 15 residues long. Germline V CDR1 and CDR2: MGHRA, YSYEKL. Written as DNA, the CDR3 is TGCGCCAGCAGCCAAGTGACAGGCCTCACAGATACGCAGTATTTT. Its translation is CASSQVTGLTDTQYF.

The rearrangement joins TRBV2 to TRBJ1-3, with unresolved D. The CDR3 has 14 residues. V was shortened by 4 bases and J by 0 bases, with 7 bases between the two germline ends. Looked up from germline, CDR1 is SNHLY and CDR2 is FYNNEI. CDR3 coding DNA: TGTGCCAGCAGTGCAGACGTCTCTGGAAACACCATATATTTT. This encodes CASSADVSGNTIYF.

The chain uses TRBV18 and TRBJ1-3, with no clear D. In germline, CDR1 is KGHSH, CDR2 LQKENI. V was trimmed by 1 base and J by 0 bases, leaving 10 bases between them. The CDR3 has 16 amino acids. The DNA for the CDR3 is TGTGCCAGCTCACCACGGTCAGAAAGCTCTGGAAACACCATATATTTT. This sequence encodes CASSPRSESSGNTIYF.

The V and J genes are TRBV7-9 and TRBJ2-6, with D perhaps TRBD1 (6 bases). V was shortened by 8 bases and J by 1 base, with 15 bases between the two germline ends. Germline CDR1 SEHNR, CDR2 FQNEAQ (reference sequence). The length of the CDR3 is 16 residues. This CDR3 is CASRTQGPSGANVLTF. DNA for the CDR3: TGTGCCAGCCGCACACAGGGTCCATCTGGGGCCAACGTCCTGACTTTC.

The genes are TRBV7-9 and TRBJ1-1; D remains unclear. The CDR3 extends over 12 amino acids. V gave up 5 bases and J gave up 0 bases, with 4 bases separating them. Germline CDR1 reads SEHNR; CDR2 reads FQNEAQ (reference sequence). CDR3 nucleotides: TGTGCCAGCAGCCCAGTGAACACTGAAGCTTTCTTT. Protein: CASSPVNTEAFF.

This rearrangement joins TRBV6-6 to TRBJ2-1; 13 bases agree with TRBD2. With V trimmed by 6 bases and J by 8 bases, 7 bases remained unmatched. The CDR3 covers 15 residues. In germline, CDR1 is MNHNY, CDR2 SVGAGI (reference sequence). The CDR3 coding sequence is TGTGCCAGCAGGGATACTAGCGGGGGGGCCCATGAGCAGTTCTTC. Translating gives CASRDTSGGAHEQFF.

The rearrangement uses TRBV5-1 and TRBJ1-1; 7 bases map to TRBD1. The V gene's germline CDR1 is SGHRS and CDR2 YFSETQ. Trimming cost V 5 bases and J 0 bases; bases outside gene matches: 13. This CDR3 contains 17 residues. Here the CDR3 DNA reads TGCGCCAGCAGTTCCGGGACAGACCCTCCGATGAACACTGAAGCTTTCTTT. Protein sequence: CASSSGTDPPMNTEAFF.

V is TRBV3-1 (or the pseudogene TRBV3-2) and J is TRBJ2-1; 9 positions match TRBD1. Unmatched junction bases numbered 4, after V lost 1 base and J lost 9 bases. Germline CDR1 LGHDT, CDR2 YNNKEL (reference sequence). CDR3 length equals 14 residues. CDR3 sequence: CASSQGTGEAEQFF. The CDR3 DNA is TGTGCCAGCAGCCAAGGGACAGGGGAGGCTGAGCAGTTCTTC.

The CDR3 loop reads CASSQSGLYEQYF. The DNA of the CDR3 is TGTGCCAGCAGCCAATCAGGGTTGTACGAGCAGTACTTC. This chain uses TRBV7-9 with TRBJ2-7, with D possibly matching TRBD1 (5 bases). V was shortened by 5 bases and J by 4 bases, with 12 bases between the two germline ends. Germline V gene data show CDR1 as SEHNR and CDR2 as FQNEAQ (reference sequence). The CDR3 spans 13 residues.

J is TRBJ1-4 and V is TRBV7-6, with 8 bases lining up with TRBD1. Unmatched junction bases numbered 3, after V lost 1 base and J lost 2 bases. The CDR3 totals 16 residues. From germline, CDR1 is SGHVS and CDR2 FNYEAQ. The chain's CDR3 is CASSLEQGGTNEKLFF. The CDR3 nucleotides are TGTGCCAGCAGCTTAGAACAGGGGGGCACTAATGAAAAACTGTTTTTT.